This T cell receptor (beta chain) was identified in a study of T cells in Graves' hyperthyroidism and ophthalmopathy. Overall study: Prior to any treatment, at the point of initial diagnosis, peripheral blood was collected.

The study excluded patients with uncontrolled infection, other autoimmune disease, pregnancy or lactation. The investigators amplified TCR beta CDR3 regions from RNA transcripts. In the first-round RT-PCR of the TCR CDR3, the HTBI primer set was used. Each CDR3 protein is one row after TCRdb ran MiXCR on the multiplex PCR reads. There are about 610,000 distinct CDR3 sequences in the sample; roughly 15% occur only once, and 4% to 5.5% lies in the top ten. Study outcomes and limitations: In simple terms, a model built on 13 V-J features told ophthalmopathy apart from stable hyperthyroidism.

Trimming took off 1 base at V and 1 base at J, with 10 bases between the two ends. Germline V CDR1 and CDR2: GTSNPN, SVGIG (reference sequence). There are 14 residues in the CDR3. This clonotype was recorded many times. The antigen is undetermined. The TCR originated in a woman aged 40 to 50 with Graves' ophthalmopathy. Input material: blood. The chain is built from TRBV30 and TRBJ1-1, with TRBD1 as a possible D gene (6 bases). CDR3 amino acids: CAWSDWTANTEAFF. The CDR3 region has the DNA TGTGCCTGGAGTGACTGGACAGCGAACACTGAAGCTTTCTTT.